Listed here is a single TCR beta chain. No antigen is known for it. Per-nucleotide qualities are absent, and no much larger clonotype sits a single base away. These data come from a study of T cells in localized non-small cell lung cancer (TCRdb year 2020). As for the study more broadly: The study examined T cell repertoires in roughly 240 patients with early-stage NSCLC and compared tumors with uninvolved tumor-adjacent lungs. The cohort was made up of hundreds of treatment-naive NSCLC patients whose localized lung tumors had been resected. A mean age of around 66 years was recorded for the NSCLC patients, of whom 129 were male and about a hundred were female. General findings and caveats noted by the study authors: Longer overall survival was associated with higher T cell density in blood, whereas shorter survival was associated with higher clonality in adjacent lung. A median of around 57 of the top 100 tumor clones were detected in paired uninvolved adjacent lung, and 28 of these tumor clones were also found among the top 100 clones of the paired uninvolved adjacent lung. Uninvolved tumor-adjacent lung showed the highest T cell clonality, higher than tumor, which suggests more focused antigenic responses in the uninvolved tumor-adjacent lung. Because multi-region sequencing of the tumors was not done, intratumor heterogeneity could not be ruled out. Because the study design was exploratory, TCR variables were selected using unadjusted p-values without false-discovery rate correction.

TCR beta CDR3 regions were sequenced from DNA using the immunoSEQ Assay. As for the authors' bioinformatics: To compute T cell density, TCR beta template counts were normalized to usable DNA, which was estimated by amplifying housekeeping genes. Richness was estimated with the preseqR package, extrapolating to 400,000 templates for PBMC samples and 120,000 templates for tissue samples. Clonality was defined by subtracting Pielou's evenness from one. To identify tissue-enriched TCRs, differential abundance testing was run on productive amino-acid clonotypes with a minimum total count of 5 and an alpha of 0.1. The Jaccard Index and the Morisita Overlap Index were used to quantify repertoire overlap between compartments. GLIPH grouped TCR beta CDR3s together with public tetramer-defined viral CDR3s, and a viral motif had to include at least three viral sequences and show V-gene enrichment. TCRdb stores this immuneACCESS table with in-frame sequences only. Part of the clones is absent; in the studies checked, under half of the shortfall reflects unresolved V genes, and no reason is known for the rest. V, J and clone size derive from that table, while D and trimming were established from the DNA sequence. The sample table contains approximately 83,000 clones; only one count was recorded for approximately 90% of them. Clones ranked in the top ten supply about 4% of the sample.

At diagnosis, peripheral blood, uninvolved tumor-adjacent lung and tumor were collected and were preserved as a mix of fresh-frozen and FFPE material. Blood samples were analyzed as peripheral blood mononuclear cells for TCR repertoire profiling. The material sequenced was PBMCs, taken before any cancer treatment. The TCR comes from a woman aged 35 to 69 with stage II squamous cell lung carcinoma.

The nucleotides are TGTGCCAGTAGTATAGTAGGGGAGAACACCGGGGAGCTGTTTTTT. It encodes CASSIVGENTGELFF. The rearrangement joined TRBV19 to TRBJ2-2; TRBD1 might be the D gene, on 5 matching bases. V drops 1 base and J drops 1 base, leaving 7 bases in between. From cysteine to phenylalanine, the CDR3 is 15 amino acids long. Just CDR3 DNA is preserved here, 45 bases in frame from base 1. The germline V gene (reference sequence) specifies LNHDA as CDR1 and SQIVND as CDR2.